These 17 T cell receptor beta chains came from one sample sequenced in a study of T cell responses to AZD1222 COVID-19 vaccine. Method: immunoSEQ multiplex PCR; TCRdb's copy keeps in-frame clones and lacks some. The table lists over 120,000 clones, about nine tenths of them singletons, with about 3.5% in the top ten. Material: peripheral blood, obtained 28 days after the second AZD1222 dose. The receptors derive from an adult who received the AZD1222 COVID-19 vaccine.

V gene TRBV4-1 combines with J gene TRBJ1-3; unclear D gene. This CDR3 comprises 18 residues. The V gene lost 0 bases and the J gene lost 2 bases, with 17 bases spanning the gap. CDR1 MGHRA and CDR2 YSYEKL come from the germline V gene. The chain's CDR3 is CASSQDLRAAVTGNTIYF. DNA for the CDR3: TGCGCCAGCAGCCAAGATCTTCGCGCGGCCGTTACTGGAAACACCATATATTTT.

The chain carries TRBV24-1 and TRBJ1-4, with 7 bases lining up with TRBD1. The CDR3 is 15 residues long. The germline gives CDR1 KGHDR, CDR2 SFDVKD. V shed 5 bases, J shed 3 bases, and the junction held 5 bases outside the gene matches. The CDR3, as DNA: TGTGCCACCAGTGCGTCAACAGGGGCTAATGAAAAACTGTTTTTT. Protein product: CATSASTGANEKLFF.

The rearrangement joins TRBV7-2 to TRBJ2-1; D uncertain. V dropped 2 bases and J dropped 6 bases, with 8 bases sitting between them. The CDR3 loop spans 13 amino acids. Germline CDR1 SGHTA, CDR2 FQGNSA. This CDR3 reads CASSLFSSNEQFF. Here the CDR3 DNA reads TGTGCCAGCAGCTTATTTTCATCCAATGAGCAGTTCTTC.

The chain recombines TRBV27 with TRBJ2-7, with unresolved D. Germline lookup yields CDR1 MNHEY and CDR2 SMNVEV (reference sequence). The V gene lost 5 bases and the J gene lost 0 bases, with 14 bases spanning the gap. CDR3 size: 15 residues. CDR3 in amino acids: CASSPMARSSYEQYF. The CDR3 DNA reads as TGTGCCAGCAGTCCAATGGCCAGAAGCTCCTACGAGCAGTACTTC.

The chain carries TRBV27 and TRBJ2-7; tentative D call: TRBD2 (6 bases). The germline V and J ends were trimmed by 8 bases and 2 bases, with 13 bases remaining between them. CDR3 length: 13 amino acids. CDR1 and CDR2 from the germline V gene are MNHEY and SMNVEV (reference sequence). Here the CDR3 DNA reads TGTGCCAGCCGATATAGCGGAACCTACGAGCAGTACTTC. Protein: CASRYSGTYEQYF.

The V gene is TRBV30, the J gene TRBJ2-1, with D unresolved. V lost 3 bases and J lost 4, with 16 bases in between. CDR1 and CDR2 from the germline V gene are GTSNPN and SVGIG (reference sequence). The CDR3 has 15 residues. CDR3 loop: CAWSNLNGQYNEQFF. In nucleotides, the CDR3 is TGTGCCTGGAGCAATTTGAATGGCCAGTACAATGAGCAGTTCTTC. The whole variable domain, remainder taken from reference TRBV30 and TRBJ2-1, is SQTIHQWPATLVQPVGSPLSLECTVEGTSNPNLYWYRQAAGRGLQLLFYSVGIGQISSEVPQNLSASRPQDRQFILSSKKLLLSDSGFYLCAWSNLNGQYNEQFFGPGTRLTVL.

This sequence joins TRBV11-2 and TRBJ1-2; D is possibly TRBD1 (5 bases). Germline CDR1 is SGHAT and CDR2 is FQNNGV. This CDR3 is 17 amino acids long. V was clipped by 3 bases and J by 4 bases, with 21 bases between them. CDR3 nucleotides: TGTGCCAGCAGCTTGCCGCCTTCCGGACGGAGGGGCTATGGCTACACCTTC. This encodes CASSLPPSGRRGYGYTF.

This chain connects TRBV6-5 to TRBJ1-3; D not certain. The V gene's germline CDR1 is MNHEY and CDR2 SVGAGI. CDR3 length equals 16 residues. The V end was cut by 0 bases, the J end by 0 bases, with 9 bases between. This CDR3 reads CASSYSWQSSGNTIYF. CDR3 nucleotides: TGTGCCAGCAGTTACTCGTGGCAGAGCTCTGGAAACACCATATATTTT.

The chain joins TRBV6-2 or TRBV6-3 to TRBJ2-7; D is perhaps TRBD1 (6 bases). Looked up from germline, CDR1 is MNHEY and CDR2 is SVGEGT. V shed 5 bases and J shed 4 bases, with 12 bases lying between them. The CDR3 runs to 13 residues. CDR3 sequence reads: CASSLGQLYEQYF. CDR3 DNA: TGTGCCAGCAGTCTTGGACAGCTTTACGAGCAGTACTTC.

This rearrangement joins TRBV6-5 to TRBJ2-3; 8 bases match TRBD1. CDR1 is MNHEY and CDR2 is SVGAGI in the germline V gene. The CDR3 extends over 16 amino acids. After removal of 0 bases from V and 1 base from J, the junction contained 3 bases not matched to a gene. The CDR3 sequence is CASSYSKQGGTDTQYF. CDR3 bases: TGTGCCAGCAGTTACTCGAAACAGGGGGGCACAGATACGCAGTATTTT.

As DNA, the CDR3 is TGTGCCAGCAGCCTCGACAGTTTCGGTACTGAAGCTTTCTTT. Protein sequence: CASSLDSFGTEAFF. The rearrangement links TRBV11-2 to TRBJ1-1, with D tentatively TRBD1 (5 bases). The CDR3 is made up of 14 amino acids. Trimming stripped 5 bases from V and 5 bases from J, with 15 bases between. Per the germline V gene, CDR1 is SGHAT and CDR2 is FQNNGV.

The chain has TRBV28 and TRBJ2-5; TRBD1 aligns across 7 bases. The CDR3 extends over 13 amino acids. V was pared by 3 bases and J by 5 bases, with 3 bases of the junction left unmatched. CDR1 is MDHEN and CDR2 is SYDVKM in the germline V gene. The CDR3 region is CASSFTGVETQYF. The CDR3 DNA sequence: TGTGCCAGCAGTTTCACAGGGGTGGAGACCCAGTACTTC.

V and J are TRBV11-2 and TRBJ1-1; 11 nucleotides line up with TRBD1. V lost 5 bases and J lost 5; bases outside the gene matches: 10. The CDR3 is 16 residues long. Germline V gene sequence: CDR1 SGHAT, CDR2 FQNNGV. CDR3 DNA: TGTGCCAGCAGCCCGCGGACAGGGGGCGCGTGGACTGAAGCTTTCTTT. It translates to CASSPRTGGAWTEAFF.

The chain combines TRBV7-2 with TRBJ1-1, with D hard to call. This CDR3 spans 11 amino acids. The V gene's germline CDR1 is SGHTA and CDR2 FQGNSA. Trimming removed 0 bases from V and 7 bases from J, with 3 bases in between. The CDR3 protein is CASSLAYEAFF. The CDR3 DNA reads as TGTGCCAGCAGCTTAGCTTATGAAGCTTTCTTT.

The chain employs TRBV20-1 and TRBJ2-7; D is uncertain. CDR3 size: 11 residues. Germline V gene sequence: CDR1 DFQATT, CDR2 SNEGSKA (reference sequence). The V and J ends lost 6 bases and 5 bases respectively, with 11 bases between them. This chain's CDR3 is CSAQSGHEQYF. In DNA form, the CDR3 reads TGCAGTGCCCAATCAGGCCACGAGCAGTACTTC.

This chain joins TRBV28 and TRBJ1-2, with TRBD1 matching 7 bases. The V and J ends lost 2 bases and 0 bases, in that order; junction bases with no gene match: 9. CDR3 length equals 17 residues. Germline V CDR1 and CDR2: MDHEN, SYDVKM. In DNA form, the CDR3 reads TGTGCCAGCAGTTTAGAGGGGGCGGGGGAGGCTAACTATGGCTACACCTTC. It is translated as CASSLEGAGEANYGYTF.

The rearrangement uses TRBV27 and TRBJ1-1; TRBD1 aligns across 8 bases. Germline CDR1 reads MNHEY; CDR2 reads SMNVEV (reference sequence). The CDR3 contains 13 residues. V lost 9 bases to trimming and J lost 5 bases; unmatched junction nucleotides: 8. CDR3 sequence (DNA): TGTGCCAGTAGCGCAGGGGGCTGGACTGAAGCTTTCTTT. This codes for CASSAGGWTEAFF.